The T cell receptor (beta chain) described here comes from a study of CD8+CD57+ T cells in acquired aplastic anemia. Patients selected for sequencing had displayed CD8+CD57+ cell expansion by flow cytometry. CDR3 length: 16 residues. The trim removed 8 bases at V and 4 bases at J, leaving 16 bases unmatched. Germline values: CDR1 MGHDK, CDR2 SYGVNS. The template used for profiling TCR beta VDJ and CDR3 was genomic DNA. TCRdb itself ran the reads through MiXCR, one entry per CDR3 protein. In the table there are 450,000 to 600,000 distinct CDR3 sequences, around a third of which are singletons. This sequence joins TRBV25-1 and TRBJ2-5; 7 bases map to TRBD2. Sequenced sample: sorted CD4+, CD8+, or CD8+CD57+ T cells (not recorded which) from PBMCs. The clonotype was recovered from a human donor with aplastic anemia. CDR3 DNA: TGTGCCAGCGGCCCCGACAGTGGATTAGCGGGAGAGACCCAGTACTTC. It codes for CASGPDSGLAGETQYF.